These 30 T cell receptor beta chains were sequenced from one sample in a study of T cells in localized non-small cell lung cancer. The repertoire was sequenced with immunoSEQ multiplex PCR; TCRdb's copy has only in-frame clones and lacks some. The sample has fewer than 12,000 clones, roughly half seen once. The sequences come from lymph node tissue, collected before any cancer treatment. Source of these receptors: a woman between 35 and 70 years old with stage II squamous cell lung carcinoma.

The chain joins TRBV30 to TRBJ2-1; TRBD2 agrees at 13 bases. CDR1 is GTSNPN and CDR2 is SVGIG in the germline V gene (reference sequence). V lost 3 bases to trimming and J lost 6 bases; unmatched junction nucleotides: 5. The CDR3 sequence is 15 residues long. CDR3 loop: CAWSLGTSGTNEQFF. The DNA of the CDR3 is TGTGCCTGGAGCCTGGGGACTAGCGGGACCAATGAGCAGTTCTTC.

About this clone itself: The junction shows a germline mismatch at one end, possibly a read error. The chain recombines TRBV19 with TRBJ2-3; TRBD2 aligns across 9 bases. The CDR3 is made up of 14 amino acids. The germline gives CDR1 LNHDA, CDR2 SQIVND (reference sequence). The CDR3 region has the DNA TGTGCCAGTAGGATAGCGGGAGTTAGAGATACGCAGTATTTT. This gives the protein CASRIAGVRDTQYF.

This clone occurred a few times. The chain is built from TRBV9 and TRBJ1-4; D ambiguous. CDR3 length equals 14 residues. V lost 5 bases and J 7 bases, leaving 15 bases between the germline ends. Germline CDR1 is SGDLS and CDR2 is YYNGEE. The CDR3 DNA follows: TGTGCCAGCAGTGAAGGGAACATGGGTGAAAAACTGTTTTTT. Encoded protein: CASSEGNMGEKLFF.

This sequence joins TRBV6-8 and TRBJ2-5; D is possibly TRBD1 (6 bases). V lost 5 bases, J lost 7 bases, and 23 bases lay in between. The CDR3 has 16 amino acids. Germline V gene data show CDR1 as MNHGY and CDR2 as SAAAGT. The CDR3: CASSPQGQRSLATQYF. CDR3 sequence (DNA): TGTGCCAGCAGTCCCCAAGGACAGCGGAGTCTAGCGACCCAGTACTTC.

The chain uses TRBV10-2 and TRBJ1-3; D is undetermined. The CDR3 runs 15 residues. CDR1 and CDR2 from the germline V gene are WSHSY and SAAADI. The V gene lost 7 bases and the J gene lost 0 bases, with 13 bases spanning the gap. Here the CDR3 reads CASKVEISSGNTIYF. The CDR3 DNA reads TGCGCCAGCAAGGTTGAGATAAGCTCTGGAAACACCATATATTTT.

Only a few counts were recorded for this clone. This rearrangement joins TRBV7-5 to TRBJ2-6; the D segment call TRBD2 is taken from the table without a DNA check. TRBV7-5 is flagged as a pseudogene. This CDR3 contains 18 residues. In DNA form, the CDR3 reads TGTGCCAGCAGCTTGGAGGCGGGGTCCAGGTCTGGGGCCAACGTCCTGACTTTC. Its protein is CASSLEAGSRSGANVLTF.

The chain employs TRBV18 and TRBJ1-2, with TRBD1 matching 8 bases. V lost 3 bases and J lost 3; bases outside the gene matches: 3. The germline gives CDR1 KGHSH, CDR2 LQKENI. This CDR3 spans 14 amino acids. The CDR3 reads CASSPAGGDYGYTF. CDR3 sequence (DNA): TGTGCCAGCTCACCGGCAGGGGGCGACTATGGCTACACCTTC.

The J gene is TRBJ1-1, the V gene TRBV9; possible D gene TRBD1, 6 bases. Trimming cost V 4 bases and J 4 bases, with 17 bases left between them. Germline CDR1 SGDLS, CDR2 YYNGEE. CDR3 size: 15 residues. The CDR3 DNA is TGTGCCAGCAGCTTGGGTAAGGACAGTTTCACTGAAGCTTTCTTT. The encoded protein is CASSLGKDSFTEAFF.

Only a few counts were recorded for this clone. The CDR3 DNA is TGTGCCAGCAAAGGGACCCCCCCGAGCACAGATACGCAGTATTTT. It translates to CASKGTPPSTDTQYF. The chain is built from TRBV6-8 and TRBJ2-3; the D gene could be TRBD1 or TRBD2 (5 bases each). The CDR3 covers 15 residues. CDR1 and CDR2 from the germline V gene are MNHGY and SAAAGT. The germline V and J ends were trimmed by 7 bases and 0 bases, with 14 bases remaining between them.

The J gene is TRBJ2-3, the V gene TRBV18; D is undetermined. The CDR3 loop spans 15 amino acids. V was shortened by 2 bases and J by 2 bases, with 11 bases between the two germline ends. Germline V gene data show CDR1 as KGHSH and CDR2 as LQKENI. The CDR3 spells CASSPSQANTDTQYF. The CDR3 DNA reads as TGTGCCAGCTCACCAAGCCAGGCTAACACAGATACGCAGTATTTT.

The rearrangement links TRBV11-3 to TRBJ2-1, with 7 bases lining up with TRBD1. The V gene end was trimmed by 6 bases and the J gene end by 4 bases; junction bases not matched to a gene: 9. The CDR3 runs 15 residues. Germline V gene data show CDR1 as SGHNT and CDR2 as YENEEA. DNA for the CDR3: TGTGCCAGCAGTAAACCGGGACAGCCGTACAATGAGCAGTTCTTC. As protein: CASSKPGQPYNEQFF.

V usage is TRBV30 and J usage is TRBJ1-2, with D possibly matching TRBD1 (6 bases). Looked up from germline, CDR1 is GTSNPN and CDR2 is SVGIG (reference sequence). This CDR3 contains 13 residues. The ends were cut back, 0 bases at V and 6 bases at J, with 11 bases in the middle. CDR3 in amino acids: CAWSVRGADGYTF. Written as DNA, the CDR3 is TGTGCCTGGAGTGTAAGGGGGGCTGATGGCTACACCTTC. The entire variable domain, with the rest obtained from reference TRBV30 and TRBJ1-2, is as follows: SQTIHQWPATLVQPVGSPLSLECTVEGTSNPNLYWYRQAAGRGLQLLFYSVGIGQISSEVPQNLSASRPQDRQFILSSKKLLLSDSGFYLCAWSVRGADGYTFGSGTRLTVV.

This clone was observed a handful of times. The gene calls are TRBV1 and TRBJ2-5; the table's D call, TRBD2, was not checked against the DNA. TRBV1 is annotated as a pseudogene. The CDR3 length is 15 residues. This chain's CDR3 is CTSSFRPAGVETQYF. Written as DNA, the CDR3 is TGCACCAGCAGCTTTCGACCAGCGGGAGTAGAGACCCAGTACTTC.

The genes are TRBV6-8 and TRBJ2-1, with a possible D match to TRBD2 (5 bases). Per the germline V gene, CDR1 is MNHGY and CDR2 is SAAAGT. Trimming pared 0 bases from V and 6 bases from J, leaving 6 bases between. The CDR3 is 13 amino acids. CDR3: CASSYSLANEQFF. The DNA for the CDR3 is TGTGCCAGCAGTTACTCCCTAGCCAATGAGCAGTTCTTC.

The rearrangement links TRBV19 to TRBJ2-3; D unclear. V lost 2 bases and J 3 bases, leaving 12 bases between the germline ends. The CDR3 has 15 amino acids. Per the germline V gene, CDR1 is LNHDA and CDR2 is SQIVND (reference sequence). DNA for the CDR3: TGTGCCAGTAGTATATGGCCCGCCAGAACAGATACGCAGTATTTT. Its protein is CASSIWPARTDTQYF. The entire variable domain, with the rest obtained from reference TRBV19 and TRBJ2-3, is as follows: DGGITQSPKYLFRKEGQNVTLSCEQNLNHDAMYWYRQDPGQGLRLIYYSQIVNDFQKGDIAEGYSVSREKKESFPLTVTSAQKNPTAFYLCASSIWPARTDTQYFGPGTRLTVL.

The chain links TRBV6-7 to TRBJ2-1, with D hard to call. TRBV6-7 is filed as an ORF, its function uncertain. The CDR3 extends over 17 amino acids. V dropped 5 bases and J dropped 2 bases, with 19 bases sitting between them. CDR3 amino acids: CASSTLVGFRAYNEQFF. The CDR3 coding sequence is TGTGCCAGCAGTACGCTGGTGGGTTTCCGAGCCTACAATGAGCAGTTCTTC.

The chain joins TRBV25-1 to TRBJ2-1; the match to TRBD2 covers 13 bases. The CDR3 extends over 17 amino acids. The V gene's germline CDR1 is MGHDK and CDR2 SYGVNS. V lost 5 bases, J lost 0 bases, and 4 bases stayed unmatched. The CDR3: CASSSTSGRTSYNEQFF. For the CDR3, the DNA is TGTGCCAGCAGTTCGACTAGCGGGAGGACCTCCTACAATGAGCAGTTCTTC.

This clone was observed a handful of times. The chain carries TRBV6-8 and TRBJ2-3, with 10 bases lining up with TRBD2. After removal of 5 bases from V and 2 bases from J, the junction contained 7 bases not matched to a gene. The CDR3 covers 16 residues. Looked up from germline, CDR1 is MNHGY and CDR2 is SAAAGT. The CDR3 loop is CASSVLLAGITDTQYF. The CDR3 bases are TGTGCCAGCAGTGTGCTACTAGCGGGAATCACAGATACGCAGTATTTT.

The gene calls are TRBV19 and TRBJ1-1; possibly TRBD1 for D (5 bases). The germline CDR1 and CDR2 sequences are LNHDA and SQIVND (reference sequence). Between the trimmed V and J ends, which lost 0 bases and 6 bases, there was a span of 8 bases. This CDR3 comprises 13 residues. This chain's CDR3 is CASSIDRGAEAFF. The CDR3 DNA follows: TGTGCCAGTAGTATAGATCGGGGCGCTGAAGCTTTCTTT. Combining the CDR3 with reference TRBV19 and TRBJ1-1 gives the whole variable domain DGGITQSPKYLFRKEGQNVTLSCEQNLNHDAMYWYRQDPGQGLRLIYYSQIVNDFQKGDIAEGYSVSREKKESFPLTVTSAQKNPTAFYLCASSIDRGAEAFFGQGTRLTVV.

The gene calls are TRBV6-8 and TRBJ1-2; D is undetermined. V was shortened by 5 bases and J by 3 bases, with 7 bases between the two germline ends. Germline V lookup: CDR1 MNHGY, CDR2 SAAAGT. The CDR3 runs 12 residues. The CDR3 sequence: CASSGEDYGYTF. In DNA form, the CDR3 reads TGTGCCAGCAGTGGGGAAGACTATGGCTACACCTTC.

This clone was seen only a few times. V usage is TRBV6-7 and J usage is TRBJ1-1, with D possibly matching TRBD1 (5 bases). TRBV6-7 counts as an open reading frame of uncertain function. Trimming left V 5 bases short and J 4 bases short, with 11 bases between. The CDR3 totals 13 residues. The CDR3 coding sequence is TGTGCCAGCAGTCCGGAGAGGGGCACTGAAGCTTTCTTT. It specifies CASSPERGTEAFF.

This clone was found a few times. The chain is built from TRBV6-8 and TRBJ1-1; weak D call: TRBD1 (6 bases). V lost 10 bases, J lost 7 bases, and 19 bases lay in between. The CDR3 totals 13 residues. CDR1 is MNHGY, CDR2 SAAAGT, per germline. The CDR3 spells CAITTFGTSEAFF. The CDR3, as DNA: TGTGCCATCACAACCTTCGGGACAAGTGAAGCTTTCTTT.

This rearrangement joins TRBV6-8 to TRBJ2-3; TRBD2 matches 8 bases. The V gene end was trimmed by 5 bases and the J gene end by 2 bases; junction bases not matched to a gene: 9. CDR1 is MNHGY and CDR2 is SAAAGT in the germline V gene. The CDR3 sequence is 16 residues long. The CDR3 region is CASSARLARYTDTQYF. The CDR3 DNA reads TGTGCCAGCAGTGCCCGACTAGCGCGATACACAGATACGCAGTATTTT.

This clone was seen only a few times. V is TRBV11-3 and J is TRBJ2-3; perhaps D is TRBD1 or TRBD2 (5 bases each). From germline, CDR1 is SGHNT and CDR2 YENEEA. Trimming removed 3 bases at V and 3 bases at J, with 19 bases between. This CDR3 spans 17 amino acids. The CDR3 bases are TGTGCCAGCAGCTTGGTCGGTGGGGGAAGTGGAACAGATACGCAGTATTTT. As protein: CASSLVGGGSGTDTQYF.

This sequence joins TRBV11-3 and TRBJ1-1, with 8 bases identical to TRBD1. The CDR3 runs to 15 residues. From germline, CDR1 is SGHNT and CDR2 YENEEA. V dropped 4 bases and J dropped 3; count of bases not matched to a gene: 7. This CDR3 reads CASSSPDRADTEAFF. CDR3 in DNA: TGTGCCAGCAGCTCACCGGACAGGGCTGACACTGAAGCTTTCTTT.

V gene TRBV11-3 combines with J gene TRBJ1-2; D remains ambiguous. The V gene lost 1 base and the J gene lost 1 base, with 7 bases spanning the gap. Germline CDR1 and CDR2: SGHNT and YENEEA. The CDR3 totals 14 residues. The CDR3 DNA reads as TGTGCCAGCAGCTTAGGACGGGTTAACTATGGCTACACCTTC. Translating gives CASSLGRVNYGYTF. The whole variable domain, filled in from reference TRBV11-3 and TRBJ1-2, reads EAGVVQSPRYKIIEKKQPVAFWCNPISGHNTLYWYLQNLGQGPELLIRYENEEAVDDSQLPKDRFSAERLKGVDSTLKIQPAELGDSAVYLCASSLGRVNYGYTFGSGTRLTVV.

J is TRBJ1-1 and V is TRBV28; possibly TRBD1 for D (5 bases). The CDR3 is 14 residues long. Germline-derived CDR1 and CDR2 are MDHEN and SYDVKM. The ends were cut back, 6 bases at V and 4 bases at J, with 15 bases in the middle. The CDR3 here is CASSLGRPGTEAFF. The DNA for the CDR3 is TGTGCCAGCAGCCTGGGACGGCCGGGCACTGAAGCTTTCTTT. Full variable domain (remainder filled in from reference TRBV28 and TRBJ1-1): DVKVTQSSRYLVKRTGEKVFLECVQDMDHENMFWYRQDPGLGLRLIYFSYDVKMKEKGDIPEGYSVSREKKERFSLILESASTNQTSMYLCASSLGRPGTEAFFGQGTRLTVV.

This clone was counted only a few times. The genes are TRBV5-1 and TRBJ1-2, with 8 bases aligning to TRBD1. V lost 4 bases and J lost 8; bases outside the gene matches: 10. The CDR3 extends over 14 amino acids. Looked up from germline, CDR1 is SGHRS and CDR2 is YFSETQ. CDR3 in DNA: TGCGCCAGCAGCCAACCGGGACAGGAATGGGGCTACACCTTC. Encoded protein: CASSQPGQEWGYTF.

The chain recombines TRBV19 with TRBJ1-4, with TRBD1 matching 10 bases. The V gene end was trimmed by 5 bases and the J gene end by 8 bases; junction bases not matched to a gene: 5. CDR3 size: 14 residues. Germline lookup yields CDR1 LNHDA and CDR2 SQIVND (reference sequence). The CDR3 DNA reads TGTGCCAGTAGTCGGGACAGGGGTCAGGAAAAACTGTTTTTT. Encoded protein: CASSRDRGQEKLFF.

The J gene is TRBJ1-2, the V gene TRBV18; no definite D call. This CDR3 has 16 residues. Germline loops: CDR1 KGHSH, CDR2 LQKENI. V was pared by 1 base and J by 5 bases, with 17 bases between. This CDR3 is CASSPRGPRIEYGYTF. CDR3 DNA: TGTGCCAGCTCACCACGCGGCCCTAGGATCGAATATGGCTACACCTTC.